This T cell receptor beta chain originates from a study of blood T cell repertoires in COVID-19 (dated by TCRdb to 2020 to 2021). Background on the whole study: The collaborator samples originated in the United States, Italy and Spain and spanned the acute and convalescent phases of COVID-19. The repertoires were made available in a free public database intended to serve as a resource for research on the immune response to SARS-CoV-2. Subjects who had been exposed to COVID-19, were actively infected with it, or had recovered from it provided the deeply sampled blood TCRbeta repertoires that made up the dataset. The material from the prospective study consisted of cDNA or gDNA derived from T cells, B-cell-depleted T cells, or PBMCs. Samples came from the ongoing ImmuneRACE study (first 160 participants) plus 1,254 subjects from 6 global collaborators. Where available, HLA class I and class II types were obtained from metadata supplied by the sample provider rather than from assay-based typing. Sample metadata almost always included a de-identified subject ID, COVID-19 status, age in years and sex.

TCRbeta CDR3 regions were amplified from genomic DNA using the immunoSEQ Assay, a bias-controlled multiplex PCR. As for the authors' bioinformatics: Nucleated cell counts per sample were estimated from amplification of reference gene primers within the assay. Sequence reads were collapsed and filtered to measure the absolute abundance of every unique TCRbeta CDR3 rearrangement. For each sample, productive Simpson clonality was calculated by taking the square root of Simpson's diversity index across productive rearrangements. The source is immuneACCESS, and TCRdb retained only in-frame sequences with V and J called. Part of the clones is not carried over; for the studies checked, unresolved V genes explain less than half of this, and the remainder is unexplained. V, J and clone size are those of that table, while D and trimming were read from the DNA. Counted in this sample were about 410,000 clones; roughly 90% of them appeared once. Clones ranked in the top ten supply over 1.3% of the sample.

Collaborating institutions collected whole blood in K2EDTA tubes following their own protocols. Collaborator samples were shipped for TCRbeta analysis as frozen whole blood, isolated PBMCs, or DNA extracted from either sample type. Its CDR3 holds 13 amino acids, cysteine through phenylalanine. Left in the record is the CDR3 DNA by itself, 39 bases read in frame from the first base. At the junction V is shortened by 7 bases and J by 5 bases; bases outside the gene matches: 7. Here is what the overall study found, with its caveats: The amount of clinical and demographic metadata varied by source and participant and was provided uncurated.

This clone appeared a few times. What this receptor recognizes is not known. No base quality values were provided; no much bigger clone lies one nucleotide off. The clonotype was recovered from a woman in her twenties or thirties with active or convalescent COVID-19. In this chain, TRBV12-3 or TRBV12-4 is recombined with TRBJ1-2; TRBD1 fits 7 bases in the junction. Material: peripheral blood. The CDR3 here reads CASILGTDYGYTF. The DNA is as follows: TGTGCCAGCATACTCGGGACAGATTATGGCTACACCTTC.